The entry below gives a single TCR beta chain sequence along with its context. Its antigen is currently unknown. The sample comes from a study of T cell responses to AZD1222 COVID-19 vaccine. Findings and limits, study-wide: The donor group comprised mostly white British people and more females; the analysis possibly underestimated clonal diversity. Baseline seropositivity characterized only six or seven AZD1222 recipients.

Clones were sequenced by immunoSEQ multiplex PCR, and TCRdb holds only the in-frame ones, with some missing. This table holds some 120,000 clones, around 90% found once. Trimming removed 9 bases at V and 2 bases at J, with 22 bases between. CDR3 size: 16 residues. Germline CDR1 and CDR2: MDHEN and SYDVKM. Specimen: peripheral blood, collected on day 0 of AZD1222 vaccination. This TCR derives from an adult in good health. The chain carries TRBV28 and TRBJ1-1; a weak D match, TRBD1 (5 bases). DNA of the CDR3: TGTGCCAGTACAGTAATCACCGCAGGGACTAACACTGAAGCTTTCTTT. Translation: CASTVITAGTNTEAFF. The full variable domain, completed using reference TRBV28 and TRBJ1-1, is DVKVTQSSRYLVKRTGEKVFLECVQDMDHENMFWYRQDPGLGLRLIYFSYDVKMKEKGDIPEGYSVSREKKERFSLILESASTNQTSMYLCASTVITAGTNTEAFFGQGTRLTVV.